The sequence of this T cell receptor (beta chain) was determined in a study of cytotoxic CD8 clonotypes in ibrutinib-treated CLL. Regarding the study as a whole: An increase in clonality occurred at ibrutinib response, followed by a return toward baseline at progression. Baseline clonality exceeded age-matched healthy donors and tracked circulating CD8+ T-cell counts.

As regards this clone: Antigen specificity is unknown.

This CDR3 has 13 residues. Germline V gives CDR1 SEHNR, CDR2 FQNEAQ (reference sequence). V was cut by 4 bases and J by 2 bases, with 6 bases left in between. Clones were sequenced by immunoSEQ multiplex PCR, and TCRdb holds only the in-frame ones, with some missing. The sample has about 300,000 clones, roughly 71% seen once. The chain couples TRBV7-9 to TRBJ2-1, with a possible D match to TRBD1 (6 bases). This TCR came from a human donor with chronic lymphocytic leukemia. The sample here was PBMCs, taken after 36 months of ibrutinib treatment. For the CDR3, the DNA is TGTGCCAGCAGCTGGGACACCTACAATGAGCAGTTCTTC. Translating it yields CASSWDTYNEQFF.